The 27 T cell receptor beta chains given below trace back to one sample, sequenced in a study of cytomegalovirus exposure and HLA in healthy donors (dated by TCRdb to 2015 to 2018). Receptor libraries were prepared by the immunoSEQ multiplex PCR assay. For the multiplex PCR, a mixture combining 60 forward primers for TCR Vbeta segments and 13 reverse primers for TCR Jbeta segments was used. TCRdb's version of the immuneACCESS table is confined to in-frame rearrangements and falls short of the full clone set. An unresolved V gene accounts for under half of the shortfall where checked; the remainder is of unknown origin. The sample has 200,000 to 250,000 clones on record, roughly 91% of them singletons. The ten largest clones represent approximately 1% of the sample. Sequences were obtained from PBMCs. The receptor set was obtained from a woman younger than 35 in good health and CMV-seronegative.

This chain joins TRBV7-2 and TRBJ2-7, with 9 bases identical to TRBD2. The CDR3 is 14 amino acids. After removal of 8 bases from V and 0 bases from J, the junction contained 5 bases not matched to a gene. Germline lookup yields CDR1 SGHTA and CDR2 FQGNSA. CDR3 sequence (DNA): TGTGCCAGCTGGTCGCGGGAGGGCTCCTACGAGCAGTACTTC. This translates into CASWSREGSYEQYF.

The V call is TRBV29-1, the J call TRBJ2-5, with TRBD2 identical over 14 bases. The CDR3 has 17 residues. The V gene's germline CDR1 is SQVTM and CDR2 ANQGSEA. Trimming at V came to 3 bases and at J to 3 bases, leaving 9 bases not matched to a gene. CDR3 region: CSVEDPGTSGRKETQYF. For the CDR3, the DNA is TGCAGCGTTGAGGACCCCGGGACTAGCGGGAGAAAAGAGACCCAGTACTTC.

The chain is built from TRBV9 and TRBJ2-3; 9 bases align to TRBD2. The V gene end was trimmed by 2 bases and the J gene end by 2 bases; junction bases not matched to a gene: 3. There are 15 residues in the CDR3. Germline V CDR1 and CDR2: SGDLS, YYNGEE. This CDR3 is CASSVSSGNTDTQYF. The CDR3 DNA sequence: TGTGCCAGCAGCGTGTCTAGCGGGAACACAGATACGCAGTATTTT.

This chain joins TRBV7-2 and TRBJ2-5; 9 nucleotides line up with TRBD1. The tail of the sequence fits TRBJ2-7 better, so the J call may be wrong. The CDR3 sequence is 16 residues long. Per the germline V gene, CDR1 is SGHTA and CDR2 is FQGNSA. CDR3 DNA sequence: TGTGCCAGCAGCCCATGGACAGGGGCAAAAGGATACGAGCAGTACTTC. Residues: CASSPWTGAKGYEQYF.

In its sample, this clone was seen a few times. This chain links TRBV30 with TRBJ2-7; tentatively, D is TRBD1 (6 bases). This CDR3 contains 13 residues. V was clipped by 4 bases and J by 1 base, with 11 bases between them. Germline V gene lookup returns CDR1 GTSNPN and CDR2 SVGIG (reference sequence). The CDR3 spells CAWINRESYEQYF. CDR3 nucleotides: TGTGCCTGGATCAACAGGGAATCCTACGAGCAGTACTTC.

The rearrangement uses TRBV11-2 and TRBJ1-2; D not certain. The CDR3 is 11 amino acids. Germline V gives CDR1 SGHAT, CDR2 FQNNGV. V lost 1 base to trimming and J lost 8 bases, with 5 bases between them. Here the CDR3 DNA reads TGTGCCAGCAGCTTAGGTCAAGGCTACACCTTC. This encodes CASSLGQGYTF.

The sample holds a few counts of this clone. J is TRBJ2-3 and V is TRBV21-1; the table's D call, TRBD1, has no DNA check behind it. TRBV21-1 is designated a pseudogene. CDR3 length equals 16 residues. Here the CDR3 reads CASSPQGSIGTDTQYF. The CDR3 DNA reads as TGTGCCAGCAGCCCCCAGGGGTCTATCGGCACAGATACGCAGTATTTT.

The rearrangement links TRBV12-5 to TRBJ2-2; TRBD2 matches at 8 bases. V was clipped by 5 bases and J by 2 bases; unmatched bases: 7. Germline values: CDR1 LGHNT, CDR2 FRNRAP. The CDR3 has 16 residues. The CDR3 spells CASGLQRGSNTGELFF. In DNA form, the CDR3 reads TGTGCTAGTGGTCTTCAGCGGGGGTCTAACACCGGGGAGCTGTTTTTT.

Remarks on this clone: Relative to the germline gene, one junction end is altered; a read error may explain this. The chain uses TRBV4-1 and TRBJ2-1; 8 bases match TRBD2. This CDR3 has 17 residues. Germline V gives CDR1 MGHRA, CDR2 YSYEKL. The CDR3 spells CASSQDFAGGSFNEQFF. CDR3 DNA sequence: TGCGCCAGCAGCCAAGATTTTGCGGGGGGTTCCTTCAATGAGCAGTTCTTC.

This chain connects TRBV2 to TRBJ2-2; a possible D gene is TRBD2 (5 bases). In germline, CDR1 is SNHLY, CDR2 FYNNEI. Between the trimmed V and J ends, which lost 1 base and 2 bases, there was a span of 8 bases. The CDR3 spans 15 residues. The DNA for the CDR3 is TGTGCCAGCAGTGAAGGACTAACCAACACCGGGGAGCTGTTTTTT. Encoded protein: CASSEGLTNTGELFF.

The chain combines TRBV9 with TRBJ2-1; D is uncertain. Germline lookup yields CDR1 SGDLS and CDR2 YYNGEE. Trimming cost V 0 bases and J 12 bases, with 7 bases left between them. The CDR3 totals 11 residues. The CDR3 loop reads CASSVDARQFF. The CDR3, as DNA: TGTGCCAGCAGCGTAGATGCTAGGCAGTTCTTC.

As DNA, the CDR3 is TGTGCCAGTTGGAGAGACAGGGGCTCTGGAAACACCATATATTTT. The encoded protein is CASWRDRGSGNTIYF. J is TRBJ1-3 and V is TRBV19; 8 nucleotides line up with TRBD1. The trim removed 8 bases at V and 0 bases at J, leaving 6 bases unmatched. Germline CDR1 reads LNHDA; CDR2 reads SQIVND (reference sequence). The CDR3 is 15 amino acids.

This clone appeared a single time. V and J are TRBV6-5 and TRBJ1-1; D not resolved. Germline V lookup: CDR1 MNHEY, CDR2 SVGAGI. Trimming left V 6 bases short and J 1 base short, with 15 bases between. The CDR3 consists of 15 residues. CDR3 sequence: CASRTSGLTNTEAFF. The DNA for the CDR3 is TGTGCCAGCAGAACATCTGGACTCACGAACACTGAAGCTTTCTTT.

This sequence joins TRBV19 and TRBJ1-4, with TRBD1 as a possible D gene (6 bases). CDR3 length equals 16 residues. The V gene lost 3 bases and the J gene lost 1 base, with 12 bases spanning the gap. Germline assignment: CDR1 LNHDA and CDR2 SQIVND (reference sequence). CDR3 amino acids: CASSMARGQTNEKLFF. The DNA of the CDR3 is TGTGCCAGTAGTATGGCGAGGGGACAAACTAATGAAAAACTGTTTTTT.

Only a few counts were recorded for this clone. The chain joins TRBV19 to TRBJ2-7; 9 positions agree with TRBD1. The CDR3 extends over 15 amino acids. From germline, CDR1 is LNHDA and CDR2 SQIVND (reference sequence). Trimming took 3 bases from V and 5 from J; bases not matched to a gene: 8. The chain's CDR3 is CASSIPGTGRNEQYF. The CDR3, as DNA: TGTGCCAGTAGTATCCCCGGGACAGGGCGGAACGAGCAGTACTTC. The full variable domain, completed using reference TRBV19 and TRBJ2-7, is DGGITQSPKYLFRKEGQNVTLSCEQNLNHDAMYWYRQDPGQGLRLIYYSQIVNDFQKGDIAEGYSVSREKKESFPLTVTSAQKNPTAFYLCASSIPGTGRNEQYFGPGTRLTVT.

This chain uses TRBV19 with TRBJ1-1; D uncertain. V lost 7 bases and J 2 bases, leaving 14 bases between the germline ends. CDR3 size: 14 residues. Germline-derived CDR1 and CDR2 are LNHDA and SQIVND (reference sequence). The CDR3 protein is CASTKETVNTEAFF. CDR3 nucleotide sequence: TGTGCCAGTACGAAAGAAACAGTTAACACTGAAGCTTTCTTT. Variable domain in full (rest from reference TRBV19 and TRBJ1-1): DGGITQSPKYLFRKEGQNVTLSCEQNLNHDAMYWYRQDPGQGLRLIYYSQIVNDFQKGDIAEGYSVSREKKESFPLTVTSAQKNPTAFYLCASTKETVNTEAFFGQGTRLTVV.

This sequence joins TRBV10-3 and TRBJ2-5; D remains unclear. Germline loops: CDR1 ENHRY, CDR2 SYGVKD. V dropped 2 bases and J dropped 5 bases, with 3 bases sitting between them. The CDR3 loop spans 11 amino acids. The chain's CDR3 is CAISERETQYF. For the CDR3, the DNA is TGTGCCATCAGTGAGCGGGAGACCCAGTACTTC.

Of note for this clone: The same CDR3 is also encoded by other DNA sequences in this sample. The chain is built from TRBV11-2 and TRBJ2-2; D is undetermined. The CDR3 runs 13 residues. V gave up 2 bases and J gave up 2 bases, with 3 bases separating them. Germline V gene data show CDR1 as SGHAT and CDR2 as FQNNGV. The DNA for the CDR3 is TGTGCCAGCAGCTTACTCAACACCGGGGAGCTGTTTTTT. Residues: CASSLLNTGELFF.

The chain couples TRBV5-6 to TRBJ2-5, with 7 nucleotides matching TRBD2. J lost 0 bases, V lost 1 base, and 3 bases had no gene match. The CDR3 spans 15 residues. CDR1 and CDR2 from the germline V gene are SGHDT and YYEEEE. CDR3 sequence: CASSLLRGDQETQYF. For the CDR3, the DNA is TGTGCCAGCAGCTTGTTACGGGGGGACCAAGAGACCCAGTACTTC. The whole variable domain, remainder taken from reference TRBV5-6 and TRBJ2-5, is DAGVTQSPTHLIKTRGQQVTLRCSPKSGHDTVSWYQQALGQGPQFIFQYYEEEERQRGNFPDRFSGHQFPNYSSELNVNALLLGDSALYLCASSLLRGDQETQYFGPGTRLLVL.

This clone appeared a single time. The chain couples TRBV7-2 to TRBJ1-5, with D unclear. Germline V gene sequence: CDR1 SGHTA, CDR2 FQGNSA. Trimming stripped 5 bases from V and 7 bases from J, with 12 bases between. The CDR3 contains 13 residues. CDR3 residues: CASSLDMSQPQHF. The DNA of the CDR3 is TGTGCCAGCAGCCTCGACATGAGCCAGCCCCAGCATTTT.

J is TRBJ2-1 and V is TRBV18; the D gene is possibly TRBD1 (6 bases). The germline V gene has CDR1 KGHSH and CDR2 LQKENI. The CDR3 sequence is 14 residues long. Between the trimmed V and J ends, which lost 6 bases and 6 bases, there was a span of 15 bases. CDR3 nucleotides: TGTGCCAGCTCTCCCGGACAGTACGTCAATGAGCAGTTCTTC. Translation gives CASSPGQYVNEQFF.

The rearrangement joins TRBV11-2 to TRBJ2-7; 9 bases line up with TRBD2. Per the germline V gene, CDR1 is SGHAT and CDR2 is FQNNGV. The CDR3 has 17 amino acids. The V and J ends lost 4 bases and 5 bases, in that order; junction bases with no gene match: 15. DNA for the CDR3: TGTGCCAGCAGCTCAGTTCGGGCCGCGGGGGGGAACCACGAGCAGTACTTC. As protein: CASSSVRAAGGNHEQYF.

The rearrangement joins TRBV5-1 to TRBJ1-4; TRBD1 agrees at 8 bases. The CDR3 is 16 residues long. Germline CDR1 reads SGHRS; CDR2 reads YFSETQ. V was pared by 4 bases and J by 4 bases, with 9 bases of the junction left unmatched. CDR3 sequence reads: CASSPRGPGSNEKLFF. Here the CDR3 DNA reads TGCGCCAGCAGCCCCAGGGGGCCGGGGAGTAATGAAAAACTGTTTTTT.

The CDR3 sequence: CASSVATLTSGGGDTQYF. As DNA, the CDR3 is TGTGCCAGCAGCGTAGCCACACTTACCAGCGGGGGAGGGGATACGCAGTATTTT. This chain connects TRBV9 to TRBJ2-3, with 8 bases identical to TRBD2. Germline CDR1 reads SGDLS; CDR2 reads YYNGEE. With V trimmed by 0 bases and J by 6 bases, 15 bases remained unmatched. The CDR3 consists of 18 residues.

CDR3 coding DNA: TGTGCCAGTTGTGACAGGGGACGGTACATAGAGCAGTTCTTC. Translated: CASCDRGRYIEQFF. The chain has TRBV19 and TRBJ2-1; TRBD1 aligns across 8 bases. Per the germline V gene, CDR1 is LNHDA and CDR2 is SQIVND (reference sequence). This CDR3 comprises 14 residues. The junction had 13 bases not matched to a gene; V was cut back by 8 bases and J by 10 bases.

The V and J genes are TRBV5-5 and TRBJ2-3; D might be TRBD2 (5 bases). The germline V gene encodes CDR1 SGHKS and CDR2 YYEKEE (reference sequence). V was pared by 2 bases and J by 1 base, with 11 bases between. This CDR3 region has 15 residues. The CDR3 region is CASSFRLARTDTQYF. CDR3 nucleotide sequence: TGTGCCAGCAGCTTTAGGCTAGCCCGCACAGATACGCAGTATTTT.

The table lists this clone with a few counts. The chain uses TRBV15 and TRBJ2-1; the D gene is possibly TRBD1 (5 bases). V gave up 7 bases and J gave up 10 bases, with 17 bases separating them. Germline V gene sequence: CDR1 LNHNV, CDR2 YYDKDF (reference sequence). The CDR3 has 13 residues. The CDR3 DNA reads TGTGCCACCAATTACGAAGGGGCCACGGAGCAGTTCTTC. Translating gives CATNYEGATEQFF.